This entry is about one TCR beta chain. What it binds is unknown. Time point defined: cycle 4 day 1 (C4D1), after less than 7 weeks of nivolumab. Following autologous stem cell transplantation, relapse occurred in every patient, and exposure to brentuximab vedotin varied. The entry originates in a study of PD-1 blockade in classical Hodgkin lymphoma. TCRdb keeps only in-frame clones here, not all; method: immunoSEQ multiplex PCR. In the table there are under 45,000 clones, about 70% of which are singletons. Study-wide findings and caveats: It was CD4+ TCR diversity, not CD8+, that rose significantly by C4D1.

Germline V gene sequence: CDR1 SEHNR, CDR2 FQNEAQ (reference sequence). V gave up 2 bases and J gave up 2 bases, with 8 bases separating them. This CDR3 is built from 14 residues. The clonotype originates from a human donor with classical Hodgkin lymphoma. Sample: peripheral blood mononuclear cells (PBMCs), taken before the fourth cycle of nivolumab. V and J are TRBV7-9 and TRBJ2-3, with D perhaps TRBD1 (6 bases). The CDR3 nucleotides read TGTGCCAGCAGCTTACGGGACAACACAGATACGCAGTATTTT. This gives the protein CASSLRDNTDTQYF.